The 24 T cell receptor beta chains in this list originate from one sample, sequenced in a study of blood T cell repertoires in COVID-19. Only in-frame clones appear in the TCRdb table, and some are missing; sequencing was by immunoSEQ multiplex PCR. The sample includes fewer than 600,000 clones, 70% to 90% of them seen just once. Sequenced sample: PBMCs or T cells enriched from blood (not recorded which). The receptor source for this set is a woman in her 40s who had recovered from COVID-19.

V is TRBV5-1 and J is TRBJ2-7; possibly TRBD2 for D (6 bases). This CDR3 comprises 14 residues. V lost 3 bases to trimming and J lost 2 bases, with 12 bases between them. Germline assignment: CDR1 SGHRS and CDR2 YFSETQ. The CDR3 DNA is TGCGCCAGCAGCTCCGGGACTGACGCCTACGAGCAGTACTTC. Its protein is CASSSGTDAYEQYF.

This clone was seen a single time. The chain uses TRBV7-2 and TRBJ2-3; 9 positions agree with TRBD2. Trimming cost V 1 base and J 0 bases; bases outside gene matches: 8. The length of the CDR3 is 18 residues. In germline, CDR1 is SGHTA, CDR2 FQGNSA. In DNA form, the CDR3 reads TGTGCCAGCAGCTTAGTATCACTAGCGGGTACTAGCACAGATACGCAGTATTTT. Its protein is CASSLVSLAGTSTDTQYF.

The table lists this clone with a few counts. The genes are TRBV3-1 (or the pseudogene TRBV3-2) and TRBJ1-2; D uncertain. The CDR3 extends over 14 amino acids. Trimming took 1 base from V and 4 from J, leaving 10 bases between them. Germline V CDR1 and CDR2: LGHDT, YNNKEL (reference sequence). CDR3: CASSQAEARYGYTF. The CDR3 DNA follows: TGTGCCAGCAGCCAAGCGGAGGCCCGCTATGGCTACACCTTC.

The rearrangement joins TRBV2 to TRBJ2-7; 9 bases are a match to TRBD1. Per the germline V gene, CDR1 is SNHLY and CDR2 is FYNNEI. The CDR3 spans 14 residues. V dropped 7 bases and J dropped 5; count of bases not matched to a gene: 9. CDR3 residues: CASIRDRALDEQYF. CDR3 sequence (DNA): TGTGCCAGCATCCGGGACAGGGCGTTAGACGAGCAGTACTTC.

This chain joins TRBV20-1 and TRBJ2-3; 8 positions match TRBD2. CDR3 length equals 14 residues. Germline V gene sequence: CDR1 DFQATT, CDR2 SNEGSKA (reference sequence). J gave up 6 bases and V 3 bases, and 8 bases lay outside the gene matches. The CDR3: CSASIGAGVDTQYF. The CDR3, as DNA: TGCAGTGCTAGTATCGGAGCGGGGGTGGATACGCAGTATTTT.

V gene TRBV28 combines with J gene TRBJ1-4, with 11 positions matching TRBD1. The J segment lost 7 bases and the V segment lost 6 bases, leaving 7 bases of the junction unmatched. This CDR3 spans 15 amino acids. Per the germline V gene, CDR1 is MDHEN and CDR2 is SYDVKM. DNA of the CDR3: TGTGCCAGCAGGGACATGGGGACAGGGGGTGAAAAACTGTTTTTT. This sequence encodes CASRDMGTGGEKLFF.

This clone was seen a single time. The chain couples TRBV5-6 to TRBJ1-3; D gene ambiguous. The CDR3 totals 15 residues. Looked up from germline, CDR1 is SGHDT and CDR2 is YYEEEE. The germline V and J ends were trimmed by 1 base and 4 bases, with 12 bases remaining between them. This chain's CDR3 is CASSLRKGSGNTIYF. In nucleotides, the CDR3 is TGTGCCAGCAGCTTGAGGAAAGGGAGCGGAAACACCATATATTTT. The variable domain in full, completed from reference TRBV5-6 and TRBJ1-3, reads DAGVTQSPTHLIKTRGQQVTLRCSPKSGHDTVSWYQQALGQGPQFIFQYYEEEERQRGNFPDRFSGHQFPNYSSELNVNALLLGDSALYLCASSLRKGSGNTIYFGEGSWLTVV.

The chain links TRBV7-6 to TRBJ2-5; 7 bases fit TRBD2. Per the germline V gene, CDR1 is SGHVS and CDR2 is FNYEAQ. With V trimmed by 3 bases and J by 4 bases, 5 bases remained unmatched. The CDR3 is 14 residues long. The CDR3 here is CASSLGGVGETQYF. The CDR3 DNA is TGTGCCAGCAGCTTGGGGGGGGTAGGAGAGACCCAGTACTTC.

DNA of the CDR3: TGCGCCAGCGGGGAACAGGGTGGCGAGACTGAAGCTTTCTTT. Its translation: CASGEQGGETEAFF. J is TRBJ1-1 and V is TRBV5-1; TRBD1 is a possible D gene (6 bases). The germline gives CDR1 SGHRS, CDR2 YFSETQ. CDR3 length: 14 amino acids. Deletions cut 7 bases from V and 5 bases from J, with 18 bases between.

This clone was picked up one time. The chain couples TRBV7-2 to TRBJ1-1, with D maybe TRBD1 (5 bases). The CDR3 contains 14 residues. Germline CDR1 and CDR2: SGHTA and FQGNSA. Trimming removed 2 bases at V and 6 bases at J, with 13 bases between. The CDR3 region has the DNA TGTGCCAGCAGCTTACGTGCAGGGCGGTCTGAAGCTTTCTTT. Its protein product is CASSLRAGRSEAFF.

This chain links TRBV6-6 with TRBJ1-1; 11 bases align to TRBD1. The CDR3 loop spans 16 amino acids. From germline, CDR1 is MNHNY and CDR2 SVGAGI (reference sequence). Losses at the gene ends were 2 bases for V and 5 bases for J; bases not matched to a gene: 7. CDR3 nucleotide sequence: TGTGCCAGCAGTTACCGGGCCGGACAGGGGGCAACTGAAGCTTTCTTT. Translated: CASSYRAGQGATEAFF.

The chain couples TRBV4-3 to TRBJ1-5; D is undetermined. Trimming cost V 5 bases and J 4 bases, with 9 bases left between them. From germline, CDR1 is LGHNA and CDR2 YSLEER. The CDR3 covers 13 residues. CDR3 protein: CASSYGGNQPQHF. CDR3 bases: TGCGCCAGCAGCTACGGCGGAAATCAGCCCCAGCATTTT.

This clone has more than one count but fewer than ten. The CDR3 here is CASSSDTVYEQYF. CDR3 nucleotide sequence: TGTGCCAGCAGCTCGGACACAGTCTACGAGCAGTACTTC. The rearrangement uses TRBV7-2 and TRBJ2-7; perhaps TRBD1 as D (5 bases). V was trimmed by 4 bases and J by 3 bases, leaving 10 bases between them. Germline V lookup: CDR1 SGHTA, CDR2 FQGNSA. The CDR3 spans 13 residues.

The chain recombines TRBV3-1 (or the pseudogene TRBV3-2) with TRBJ2-1; 8 bases fit TRBD1. Trimming removed 4 bases from V and 2 bases from J; junction bases left unmatched: 4. CDR1 is LGHDT and CDR2 is YNNKEL in the germline V gene (reference sequence). There are 15 residues in the CDR3. CDR3 DNA: TGTGCCAGCAGCCCCTTGGGACAGGCCTACAATGAGCAGTTCTTC. It specifies CASSPLGQAYNEQFF.

This rearrangement joins TRBV7-8 to TRBJ2-1; TRBD2 matches at 9 bases. In germline, CDR1 is SGHVS, CDR2 FQNEAQ. CDR3 length equals 16 residues. The J segment lost 5 bases and the V segment lost 0 bases, leaving 5 bases of the junction unmatched. The CDR3, as DNA: TGTGCCAGCAGCTTAGCAGTCGCGGGAGGGCACAATGAGCAGTTCTTC. Translating gives CASSLAVAGGHNEQFF.

V usage is TRBV13 and J usage is TRBJ2-7, with TRBD2 matching over 14 bases. The germline CDR1 and CDR2 sequences are PRHDT and FYEKMQ (reference sequence). This CDR3 comprises 16 residues. The V and J ends lost 5 bases and 7 bases, in that order; junction bases with no gene match: 10. Here the CDR3 reads CASSQQAGLAGVEQYF. For the CDR3, the DNA is TGTGCCAGCAGCCAACAAGCGGGACTAGCGGGAGTTGAGCAGTACTTC.

In its sample, this clone was seen a few times. The chain is built from TRBV27 and TRBJ1-1, with D perhaps TRBD1 (6 bases). This CDR3 is 13 amino acids long. Per the germline V gene, CDR1 is MNHEY and CDR2 is SMNVEV (reference sequence). V was cut by 5 bases and J by 9 bases, with 16 bases left in between. The CDR3 DNA is TGTGCCAGCAGTATACCGGGACATGGAAAAGCTTTCTTT. Its protein product is CASSIPGHGKAFF.

The V call is TRBV5-1, the J call TRBJ1-3; 7 bases map to TRBD1. J was trimmed by 4 bases and V by 1 base; bases with no gene match: 2. The CDR3 covers 14 residues. Germline CDR1 and CDR2: SGHRS and YFSETQ. The CDR3 coding sequence is TGCGCCAGCAGCTTGCAAGGGGGCGGAAACACCATATATTTT. Translating gives CASSLQGGGNTIYF.

The chain uses TRBV7-2 and TRBJ2-3; TRBD2 is a possible D gene (5 bases). Trimming took off 4 bases at V and 2 bases at J, with 16 bases between the two ends. Germline assignment: CDR1 SGHTA and CDR2 FQGNSA. The CDR3 loop spans 16 amino acids. CDR3 bases: TGTGCCAGCAGCTCCCCCCTCGCGGGTCCCACAGATACGCAGTATTTT. As protein: CASSSPLAGPTDTQYF.

The rearrangement links TRBV18 to TRBJ1-3, with a weak D call TRBD1 (6 bases). The CDR3 extends over 13 amino acids. Trimming removed 6 bases at V and 2 bases at J, with 8 bases between. From germline, CDR1 is KGHSH and CDR2 LQKENI. CDR3 nucleotide sequence: TGTGCCAGCTCGGGGGCCGCTGGAAACACCATATATTTT. The encoded protein is CASSGAAGNTIYF.

This chain links TRBV7-8 with TRBJ2-2; D uncertain. V lost 7 bases and J 3 bases, leaving 9 bases between the germline ends. Germline V gene data show CDR1 as SGHVS and CDR2 as FQNEAQ. This CDR3 is 13 amino acids long. Here the CDR3 reads CASTEPDTGELFF. The CDR3 DNA is TGTGCCAGCACCGAACCGGACACCGGGGAGCTGTTTTTT.

V gene TRBV18 combines with J gene TRBJ1-3; D gene ambiguous. Between the trimmed V and J ends, which lost 2 bases and 4 bases, there was a span of 3 bases. The CDR3 consists of 12 residues. Germline loops: CDR1 KGHSH, CDR2 LQKENI. The CDR3 sequence is CASSPEGNTIYF. As DNA, the CDR3 is TGTGCCAGCTCACCAGAGGGAAACACCATATATTTT.

This clone was detected only once. The chain couples TRBV4-3 to TRBJ1-1; D remains ambiguous. The germline V gene encodes CDR1 LGHNA and CDR2 YSLEER. The CDR3 consists of 15 residues. V was clipped by 0 bases and J by 2 bases, with 10 bases between them. The CDR3 region is CASSQEVQSNTEAFF. The CDR3 region has the DNA TGCGCCAGCAGCCAAGAAGTACAATCCAACACTGAAGCTTTCTTT.

This sequence joins TRBV11-3 and TRBJ2-2, with TRBD1 as a possible D gene (5 bases). Germline V gene sequence: CDR1 SGHNT, CDR2 YENEEA. V was cut by 8 bases and J by 4 bases, with 8 bases left in between. CDR3 length: 12 amino acids. Here the CDR3 reads CASSGFTGELFF. The CDR3 nucleotides read TGTGCCAGCTCAGGGTTCACCGGGGAGCTGTTTTTT.